Listed below are T cell receptor beta chains from one sample, sequenced in a study of OX40 agonist ivuxolimab in advanced cancers. The assay was immunoSEQ multiplex PCR, and TCRdb's table has in-frame clones only and misses some. The table has around 75,000 clones, roughly 90% seen once. Sequences were derived from CD4+ or CD8+ T cells sorted from blood, sampled in a trial of the OX40 agonist ivuxolimab. These receptors came from an adult with an advanced solid tumor such as melanoma, head and neck, liver or kidney cancer. CDR3s include the opening cysteine and the closing phenylalanine or tryptophan. The order of the fields is D gene, clone size, J gene, V gene, CDR3 DNA, CDR3 protein. A D gene is named only where the DNA matches it firmly. Some rows mark clone size as missing; the rest say once, few, many or name a class of expanded clone.

D: .; size: .; J: TRBJ1-3; V: TRBV6-5; DNA: TGTGCCAGCAGTTACTCGGGGACACGCGGAAACACCATATATTTT; CDR3: CASSYSGTRGNTIYF
D: .; size: .; J: TRBJ2-1; V: TRBV2; DNA: TGTGCCAGCATGCTCTTGGGCGGCTCCTACAATGAGCAGTTCTTC; CDR3: CASMLLGGSYNEQFF
D: .; size: .; J: TRBJ2-7; V: TRBV5-5; DNA: TGTGCCAGCAGCTTGGACTCAAACTCCTACGAGCAGTACTTC; CDR3: CASSLDSNSYEQYF
D: .; size: .; J: TRBJ2-5; V: TRBV5-1; DNA: TGCGCCAGCAGCCATAGCTCCGGGCGGGCCCGGGAGACCCAGTACTTC; CDR3: CASSHSSGRARETQYF
D: .; size: .; J: TRBJ2-7; V: TRBV7-2; DNA: TGTGCCAGCAGCTTACGGGCACGCAGTGTCTACGAGCAGTACTTC; CDR3: CASSLRARSVYEQYF
D: .; size: .; J: TRBJ2-7; V: TRBV28; DNA: TGTGCCAGCAGCCCGGTCTTGGGGGCCTACTACGAGCAGTACTTC; CDR3: CASSPVLGAYYEQYF
D: .; size: .; J: TRBJ1-1; V: TRBV19; DNA: TGTGCCAGTACCTGGGTTAGCCAAGCGAGGAACACTGAAGCTTTCTTT; CDR3: CASTWVSQARNTEAFF
D: TRBD1; size: .; J: TRBJ1-1; V: TRBV12-5; DNA: TGTGCTAGTGGTTTGGGGACAGGGTGGAACACTGAAGCTTTCTTT; CDR3: CASGLGTGWNTEAFF
D: .; size: .; J: TRBJ2-7; V: TRBV5-1; DNA: TGCGCCAGCAGTATAGCATCCCGGAACTACGAGCAGTACTTC; CDR3: CASSIASRNYEQYF
D: TRBD2; size: .; J: TRBJ2-7; V: TRBV6-1; DNA: TGTGCCAGCAGTTGGACTAGCGGACCCTACGAGCAGTACTTC; CDR3: CASSWTSGPYEQYF
D: .; size: .; J: TRBJ2-3; V: TRBV19; DNA: TGTGCCAGTAGTATGCTGACAGGCCCCGATACGCAGTATTTT; CDR3: CASSMLTGPDTQYF
D: .; size: .; J: TRBJ1-1; V: TRBV30; DNA: TGTGCCTGGAGTAGGGGATTTGACTACACTGAAGCTTTCTTT; CDR3: CAWSRGFDYTEAFF
D: .; size: .; J: TRBJ2-7; V: TRBV7-9; DNA: TGTGCCAGCAGCCTAGGGACCTTTAGGGAGCAGTACTTC; CDR3: CASSLGTFREQYF
D: .; size: .; J: TRBJ2-7; V: TRBV5-1; DNA: TGCGCCAGCAGCCAGGACAGACCCTACGAGCAGTACTTC; CDR3: CASSQDRPYEQYF
D: TRBD1; size: .; J: TRBJ2-7; V: TRBV6-5; DNA: TGTGCCAGCAGTACCGGGACAGGGTATGAGCAGTACTTC; CDR3: CASSTGTGYEQYF
D: TRBD1; size: few; J: TRBJ1-2; V: TRBV4-2; DNA: TGTGCCAGCAGCCAAGATCGTCTGACAGGGGGATTATTC; CDR3: CASSQDRLTGGLF
D: TRBD1; size: once; J: TRBJ1-5; V: TRBV19; DNA: TGTGCCAGTAGGGACAGGGTGAGGGTTCGAAGCAATCAGCCCCAGCATTTT; CDR3: CASRDRVRVRSNQPQHF
D: .; size: once; J: TRBJ2-3; V: TRBV9; DNA: TGTGCCAGCAGCGTAGCGAGGGGGGATACGCAGTATTTT; CDR3: CASSVARGDTQYF
D: .; size: .; J: TRBJ2-5; V: TRBV5-1; DNA: TGCGCCAGCAGCTTGTCCCTTTCCCAAACCCAGTACTTC; CDR3: CASSLSLSQTQYF
D: TRBD2; size: .; J: TRBJ2-1; V: TRBV15; DNA: TGTGCCACCAGCAGATCCATAGCGGGAGGGGAAAAGTTCTTC; CDR3: CATSRSIAGGEKFF
D: TRBD2; size: .; J: TRBJ2-2; V: TRBV15; DNA: TGTGCCACCAGCAGGCCCGGGACTAGATTCAACACCGGGGAGCTGTTTTTT; CDR3: CATSRPGTRFNTGELFF
D: .; size: .; J: TRBJ2-5; V: TRBV4-1; DNA: TGCGCCAGCAGCCATCCGGTTGGAGGGCAAGAGACCCAGTACTTC; CDR3: CASSHPVGGQETQYF
D: TRBD1; size: .; J: TRBJ1-1; V: TRBV4-2; DNA: TGTGCCAGCAGACGCGGCCAGGGGGCGAGCGGCACTGAAGCTTTCTTT; CDR3: CASRRGQGASGTEAFF
D: .; size: .; J: TRBJ2-7; V: TRBV25-1; DNA: TGTGCCAGCAGTGGAGCCGGTGCTTCGTACGAGCAGTACTTC; CDR3: CASSGAGASYEQYF
D: TRBD2; size: .; J: TRBJ2-7; V: TRBV4-2; DNA: TGTGCCAGCAGCCACGATCTTAGGACTAGCGGGGCATTCGCGAGCTCCTACGAGCAGTACTTC; CDR3: CASSHDLRTSGAFASSYEQYF
D: TRBD1; size: .; J: TRBJ1-2; V: TRBV15; DNA: TGTGCCACCAGCAGAGATCCCGGGACAGCTTATGGCTACACCTTC; CDR3: CATSRDPGTAYGYTF
D: TRBD2; size: once; J: TRBJ2-7; V: TRBV15; DNA: TGTGCCACCAGCATGGCGGGAGGATACGAGCAGTACTTC; CDR3: CATSMAGGYEQYF
D: TRBD1; size: .; J: TRBJ1-2; V: TRBV19; DNA: TGTGCCAGTAGTAGCCCGCCGGGACAGGTTGTCTATGGCTACACCTTC; CDR3: CASSSPPGQVVYGYTF
D: TRBD1; size: once; J: TRBJ2-1; V: TRBV5-1; DNA: TGCGCCAGCAGCTTGTCCCGGACAGGGGGCAATGAGCAGTTCTTC; CDR3: CASSLSRTGGNEQFF
D: .; size: .; J: TRBJ2-7; V: TRBV5-4; DNA: TGTGCCAGCAGCAAGGGGTTTAGCTCCTACGAGCAGTACTTC; CDR3: CASSKGFSSYEQYF
D: .; size: .; J: TRBJ1-5; V: TRBV6-1; DNA: TGTGCCAGCAATAGCAATCAGCCCCAGCATTTT; CDR3: CASNSNQPQHF
D: .; size: .; J: TRBJ2-7; V: TRBV5-1; DNA: TGCGCCAGCAGCCTCTTGACCACTTACGAGCAGTACTTC; CDR3: CASSLLTTYEQYF
D: .; size: .; J: TRBJ1-5; V: TRBV19; DNA: TGTGCCAGTAACCCCGGAATCAGGGACTCCAATCAGCCCCAGCATTTT; CDR3: CASNPGIRDSNQPQHF
D: .; size: .; J: TRBJ1-1; V: TRBV7-8; DNA: TGTGCCAGCAGGAGGGAGAATGGACAGCTGAACACTGAAGCTTTCTTT; CDR3: CASRRENGQLNTEAFF
D: .; size: .; J: TRBJ2-1; V: TRBV19; DNA: TGTGCCAGTAGTATTGGTCTAGCCCTCGGGGAGCAGTTCTTC; CDR3: CASSIGLALGEQFF
D: .; size: .; J: TRBJ2-6; V: TRBV7-6; DNA: TGTGCCAGCAGCCCGGGGACACCGATCTCTGGGGCCAACGTCCTGACTTTC; CDR3: CASSPGTPISGANVLTF
D: .; size: .; J: TRBJ2-7; V: TRBV7-2; DNA: TGTGCCAGCAGCCTACACGGGGCCTACTCCTACGAGCAGTACTTC; CDR3: CASSLHGAYSYEQYF
D: .; size: .; J: TRBJ1-1; V: TRBV25-1; DNA: TGTGCCAGCAGGGTGATGGGAGTGAACACTGAAGCTTTCTTT; CDR3: CASRVMGVNTEAFF
D: .; size: .; J: TRBJ1-6; V: TRBV7-8; DNA: TGTGCCAGCAGCTTAGAGGCTCGGCAGGTCAAATCACCCCTCCACTTT; CDR3: CASSLEARQVKSPLHF
D: .; size: few; J: TRBJ2-1; V: TRBV11-2; DNA: TGTGCCAGCAGCCCCCGATTCTACAATGAGCAGTTCTTC; CDR3: CASSPRFYNEQFF
D: .; size: .; J: TRBJ1-4; V: TRBV4-1; DNA: TGCGCCAGCAGCCAAGATAGCCGGGATCGGACTAATGAAAAACTGTTTTTT; CDR3: CASSQDSRDRTNEKLFF
D: TRBD1; size: .; J: TRBJ1-1; V: TRBV29-1; DNA: TGCAGCGCGTCGGCAGGGGGGGGCACTGAAGCTTTCTTT; CDR3: CSASAGGGTEAFF
D: .; size: .; J: TRBJ2-7; V: TRBV7-9; DNA: TGTGCCAGCAGCTCCATAAGAGTTTCCCTCTACGAGCAGTACTTC; CDR3: CASSSIRVSLYEQYF
D: .; size: .; J: TRBJ1-1; V: TRBV4-1; DNA: TGCGCCAGCAGCCAAGGCATGGGTAAAGGAGAAGCTTTCTTT; CDR3: CASSQGMGKGEAFF
D: .; size: .; J: TRBJ1-1; V: TRBV14; DNA: TGTGCCAGCAGCCCCCAGGCTGGGATGGCGGGAGCTTTCTTT; CDR3: CASSPQAGMAGAFF
D: .; size: .; J: TRBJ1-4; V: TRBV5-1; DNA: TGCGCCAGCAGCTTCAACAGGGACGAAAAACTGTTTTTT; CDR3: CASSFNRDEKLFF
D: TRBD1; size: .; J: TRBJ2-3; V: TRBV19; DNA: TGTGCCAGCACCGCCTGGACAGGGGGCTTGAATACGCAGTATTTT; CDR3: CASTAWTGGLNTQYF
D: .; size: .; J: TRBJ1-2; V: TRBV5-1; DNA: TGCGCCAGCAGCTTGGGTTCGACGTCCTATGGCTACACCTTC; CDR3: CASSLGSTSYGYTF
D: .; size: .; J: TRBJ1-2; V: TRBV10-1; DNA: TGCGCCAGCAGTCCGGGCCCTGAGGGCTATGGCTACACCTTC; CDR3: CASSPGPEGYGYTF